A selection of T cell receptor beta chains follows, all from one sample in a study of T cell repertoires in cytomegalovirus infection. Each CDR3 protein is one row after TCRdb ran MiXCR on the reads. The table records some 680,000 distinct CDR3 sequences, about a third of them present only once. The specimen was PBMCs. These receptors were taken from a human donor in good health (CMV status not recorded). Some clones in this sample may be carry-over from other donors' samples. Both conserved end residues are part of each CDR3. Each record gives: V gene, J gene, D gene, clone size, CDR3 protein, CDR3 DNA. The D gene is left open where the match is weak. Not all rows give a size; the values are once, few, many and, for expanded clones, a class.

V gene: TRBV7-8; J gene: TRBJ2-1; D gene: .; clone size: .; CDR3 protein: CASAIVSNEQFF; CDR3 DNA: TGTGCCTCAGCAATCGTAAGCAATGAGCAGTTCTTC
V gene: TRBV7-2; J gene: TRBJ2-1; D gene: TRBD2; clone size: many; CDR3 protein: CASSPRGSGREIGEQFF; CDR3 DNA: TGTGCCAGCAGCCCGAGAGGCAGCGGGAGAGAGATAGGTGAGCAGTTCTTC
V gene: TRBV11-2; J gene: TRBJ1-1; D gene: .; clone size: many; CDR3 protein: CASSLINTEAFF; CDR3 DNA: TGTGCCAGCAGCTTAATCAACACTGAAGCTTTCTTT
V gene: TRBV4-1; J gene: TRBJ1-6; D gene: TRBD1; clone size: .; CDR3 protein: CATTLGGTDNSPLHF; CDR3 DNA: TGCGCCACCACCCTAGGGGGGACAGATAATTCACCCCTCCACTTT
V gene: TRBV7-2; J gene: TRBJ2-7; D gene: TRBD2; clone size: many; CDR3 protein: CASSRGGAGVEQYF; CDR3 DNA: TGTGCCAGCAGCCGGGGGGGAGCGGGAGTGGAGCAGTACTTC
V gene: TRBV19; J gene: TRBJ1-1; D gene: .; clone size: .; CDR3 protein: CASSMRGGTTEAFF; CDR3 DNA: TGTGCCAGTAGTATGCGGGGGGGGACCACTGAAGCTTTCTTT
V gene: TRBV4-1; J gene: TRBJ2-3; D gene: .; clone size: few; CDR3 protein: CASSQRQSTDTQYF; CDR3 DNA: TGCGCCAGCAGCCAGAGACAGAGCACAGATACGCAGTATTTT
V gene: TRBV7-9; J gene: TRBJ1-3; D gene: .; clone size: few; CDR3 protein: CASSPRAEYSGNTIYF; CDR3 DNA: TGTGCCAGCAGCCCGAGAGCGGAATACTCTGGAAACACCATATATTTT
V gene: TRBV28; J gene: TRBJ1-1; D gene: .; clone size: .; CDR3 protein: CASTPLFGSMGTEAFF; CDR3 DNA: TGTGCCAGCACCCCGTTGTTTGGCTCGATGGGCACTGAAGCTTTCTTT
V gene: TRBV7-2; J gene: TRBJ2-5; D gene: .; clone size: .; CDR3 protein: CASSATRLGRETQYF; CDR3 DNA: TGTGCCAGCAGCGCTACCAGACTAGGACGGGAGACCCAGTACTTC
V gene: TRBV7-9; J gene: TRBJ2-3; D gene: .; clone size: .; CDR3 protein: CASSLERRLLTDTQYF; CDR3 DNA: TGTGCCAGCAGCTTAGAACGGCGCCTTCTCACAGATACGCAGTATTTT
V gene: TRBV7-9; J gene: TRBJ2-2; D gene: .; clone size: .; CDR3 protein: CASSPLSGELFF; CDR3 DNA: TGTGCCAGCAGCCCCCTCAGCGGGGAGCTGTTTTTT
V gene: TRBV7-3; J gene: TRBJ2-2; D gene: .; clone size: .; CDR3 protein: CASSLTGGQGGELFF; CDR3 DNA: TGTGCCAGCAGCTTGACCGGGGGGCAGGGCGGGGAGCTGTTTTTT
V gene: TRBV10-3; J gene: TRBJ1-1; D gene: .; clone size: .; CDR3 protein: CAIMKDGNTEAFF; CDR3 DNA: TGTGCCATCATGAAGGACGGGAACACTGAAGCTTTCTTT
V gene: TRBV6-1; J gene: TRBJ2-1; D gene: TRBD2; clone size: .; CDR3 protein: CASSARSGTVNEQFF; CDR3 DNA: TGTGCCAGCAGTGCCCGGAGCGGGACGGTCAATGAGCAGTTCTTC
V gene: TRBV12-3/TRBV12-4; J gene: TRBJ1-1; D gene: TRBD1; clone size: many; CDR3 protein: CASRLRQGGAFF; CDR3 DNA: TGTGCCAGCAGGCTCCGACAGGGCGGGGCTTTCTTT
V gene: TRBV7-6; J gene: TRBJ2-1; D gene: .; clone size: many; CDR3 protein: CASSPLGGSSYNEQFF; CDR3 DNA: TGTGCCAGCAGCCCTCTCGGCGGAAGCTCCTACAATGAGCAGTTCTTC
V gene: TRBV25-1; J gene: TRBJ1-1; D gene: TRBD1; clone size: .; CDR3 protein: CASSNQGAVTEAFF; CDR3 DNA: TGTGCCAGCTCGAACCAGGGGGCGGTCACTGAAGCTTTCTTT
V gene: TRBV28; J gene: TRBJ2-2; D gene: .; clone size: .; CDR3 protein: CASRLPGYTGELFF; CDR3 DNA: TGTGCCAGCAGACTCCCAGGGTACACCGGGGAGCTGTTTTTT
V gene: TRBV29-1; J gene: TRBJ2-3; D gene: .; clone size: once; CDR3 protein: CSVAHSADTQYF; CDR3 DNA: TGCAGCGTTGCCCATAGCGCAGATACGCAGTATTTT
V gene: TRBV5-4; J gene: TRBJ1-6; D gene: .; clone size: .; CDR3 protein: CASSQTSDGDSPLHF; CDR3 DNA: TGTGCCAGCAGCCAGACCTCGGACGGCGATTCACCCCTCCACTTT
V gene: TRBV20-1; J gene: TRBJ1-6; D gene: TRBD1; clone size: .; CDR3 protein: CSARGAGGRHNSPLHF; CDR3 DNA: TGCAGTGCTAGGGGAGCAGGGGGCAGGCATAATTCACCCCTCCACTTT
V gene: TRBV28; J gene: TRBJ1-4; D gene: TRBD1; clone size: few; CDR3 protein: CASSTTGGLGEKLFF; CDR3 DNA: TGTGCCAGCAGTACCACAGGGGGCTTGGGGGAAAAACTGTTTTTT
V gene: TRBV3-1; J gene: TRBJ2-1; D gene: .; clone size: .; CDR3 protein: CASSQDLPPRQPGYNEQFF; CDR3 DNA: TGTGCCAGCAGCCAAGATCTGCCCCCTAGACAACCAGGATACAATGAGCAGTTCTTC
V gene: TRBV4-2; J gene: TRBJ2-3; D gene: .; clone size: few; CDR3 protein: CASRTGVGTDTQYF; CDR3 DNA: TGTGCCAGCAGAACCGGGGTCGGCACAGATACGCAGTATTTT
V gene: TRBV7-6; J gene: TRBJ1-5; D gene: TRBD1; clone size: many; CDR3 protein: CASSQGGRSQPQHF; CDR3 DNA: TGTGCCAGCAGTCAAGGGGGCCGGTCTCAGCCCCAGCATTTT
V gene: TRBV28; J gene: TRBJ1-5; D gene: .; clone size: few; CDR3 protein: CASSLYGRRADQPQHF; CDR3 DNA: TGTGCCAGCAGTTTATACGGTCGCAGGGCTGATCAGCCCCAGCATTTT
V gene: TRBV7-9; J gene: TRBJ2-5; D gene: TRBD2; clone size: many; CDR3 protein: CASSPGAGGPQETQYF; CDR3 DNA: TGTGCCAGCAGCCCCGGGGCGGGAGGCCCCCAAGAGACCCAGTACTTC
V gene: TRBV7-2; J gene: TRBJ2-3; D gene: TRBD2; clone size: many; CDR3 protein: CASSPRLAGLADTQYF; CDR3 DNA: TGTGCCAGCAGCCCAAGACTAGCGGGGTTGGCAGATACGCAGTATTTT
V gene: TRBV12-3/TRBV12-4; J gene: TRBJ1-1; D gene: .; clone size: many; CDR3 protein: CASTWIRGVGQKDTEAFF; CDR3 DNA: TGTGCCAGCACCTGGATAAGGGGTGTGGGTCAGAAAGACACTGAAGCTTTCTTT
V gene: TRBV7-9; J gene: TRBJ1-4; D gene: .; clone size: many; CDR3 protein: CASSLIRAGVNEKLFF; CDR3 DNA: TGTGCCAGCAGCTTGATTCGCGCAGGGGTAAATGAAAAACTGTTTTTT
V gene: TRBV5-1; J gene: TRBJ2-7; D gene: TRBD1; clone size: .; CDR3 protein: CASSFPGTAPDEQYF; CDR3 DNA: TGCGCCAGCAGCTTCCCCGGGACAGCGCCTGACGAGCAGTACTTC
V gene: TRBV6-8; J gene: TRBJ1-1; D gene: .; clone size: .; CDR3 protein: CASSYISGHTMEAFF; CDR3 DNA: TGTGCCAGCAGTTACATTTCCGGACATACTATGGAAGCTTTCTTT
V gene: TRBV7-2; J gene: TRBJ1-3; D gene: .; clone size: many; CDR3 protein: CASSLESPGRNTIYF; CDR3 DNA: TGTGCCAGCAGCTTAGAGTCCCCCGGCAGAAACACCATATATTTT
V gene: TRBV24-1; J gene: TRBJ2-1; D gene: .; clone size: .; CDR3 protein: CATSDRGNNRNEQFF; CDR3 DNA: TGTGCCACCAGTGATCGCGGGAATAACCGAAATGAGCAGTTCTTC
V gene: TRBV7-9; J gene: TRBJ1-4; D gene: .; clone size: .; CDR3 protein: CASSLATTGEKLFF; CDR3 DNA: TGTGCCAGCAGCTTAGCTACAACCGGCGAAAAACTGTTTTTT
V gene: TRBV20-1; J gene: TRBJ1-3; D gene: TRBD1; clone size: few; CDR3 protein: CSARDRTRGTGSGNTIYF; CDR3 DNA: TGCAGTGCTAGAGATCGCACGAGAGGGACAGGGTCTGGAAACACCATATATTTT
V gene: TRBV27; J gene: TRBJ2-5; D gene: .; clone size: few; CDR3 protein: CASQGAGETQYF; CDR3 DNA: TGTGCCAGCCAGGGAGCGGGAGAGACCCAGTACTTC
V gene: TRBV20-1; J gene: TRBJ1-1; D gene: .; clone size: .; CDR3 protein: CSAPDRGRNTEAFF; CDR3 DNA: TGCAGTGCTCCCGATCGAGGAAGGAACACTGAAGCTTTCTTT
V gene: TRBV28; J gene: TRBJ1-2; D gene: .; clone size: .; CDR3 protein: CASSFPQGRVYGYTF; CDR3 DNA: TGTGCCAGCAGTTTCCCACAGGGTCGGGTGTATGGCTACACCTTC
V gene: TRBV28; J gene: TRBJ1-6; D gene: TRBD1; clone size: few; CDR3 protein: CASSYRGESPLHF; CDR3 DNA: TGTGCCAGCAGTTACAGGGGAGAGTCACCCCTCCACTTT
V gene: TRBV14; J gene: TRBJ2-7; D gene: TRBD2; clone size: few; CDR3 protein: CASSLRTSGRADEQYF; CDR3 DNA: TGTGCCAGCAGCCTCCGGACTAGCGGGAGGGCCGACGAGCAGTACTTC
V gene: TRBV10-3; J gene: TRBJ1-2; D gene: TRBD1; clone size: .; CDR3 protein: CAIRGGQGPSNYGYTF; CDR3 DNA: TGTGCCATCAGGGGGGGACAGGGGCCTTCTAACTATGGCTACACCTTC
V gene: TRBV24-1; J gene: TRBJ2-5; D gene: TRBD2; clone size: few; CDR3 protein: CATSDRLAGNRQETQYF; CDR3 DNA: TGTGCCACCAGTGACAGACTAGCGGGGAATCGCCAAGAGACCCAGTACTTC
V gene: TRBV7-2; J gene: TRBJ1-5; D gene: TRBD1; clone size: few; CDR3 protein: CASSLEGADQPQHF; CDR3 DNA: TGTGCCAGCAGCCTAGAGGGGGCGGATCAGCCCCAGCATTTT
V gene: TRBV12-3/TRBV12-4; J gene: TRBJ2-7; D gene: TRBD1; clone size: few; CDR3 protein: CASSEGARYSYEQYF; CDR3 DNA: TGTGCCAGCAGTGAGGGGGCACGCTATTCATACGAGCAGTACTTC
V gene: TRBV20-1; J gene: TRBJ2-7; D gene: TRBD2; clone size: .; CDR3 protein: CSARDASGGLSYEQYF; CDR3 DNA: TGCAGTGCTAGAGACGCTAGCGGGGGGCTCTCCTACGAGCAGTACTTC
V gene: TRBV5-4; J gene: TRBJ2-4; D gene: TRBD2; clone size: few; CDR3 protein: CASSLQTSSKNIQYF; CDR3 DNA: TGTGCCAGCAGTCTACAGACTAGCAGCAAAAACATTCAGTACTTC
V gene: TRBV25-1; J gene: TRBJ2-5; D gene: TRBD2; clone size: .; CDR3 protein: CASSPLGAGTGQETQYF; CDR3 DNA: TGTGCCAGCAGCCCACTCGGAGCGGGAACAGGACAAGAGACCCAGTACTTC